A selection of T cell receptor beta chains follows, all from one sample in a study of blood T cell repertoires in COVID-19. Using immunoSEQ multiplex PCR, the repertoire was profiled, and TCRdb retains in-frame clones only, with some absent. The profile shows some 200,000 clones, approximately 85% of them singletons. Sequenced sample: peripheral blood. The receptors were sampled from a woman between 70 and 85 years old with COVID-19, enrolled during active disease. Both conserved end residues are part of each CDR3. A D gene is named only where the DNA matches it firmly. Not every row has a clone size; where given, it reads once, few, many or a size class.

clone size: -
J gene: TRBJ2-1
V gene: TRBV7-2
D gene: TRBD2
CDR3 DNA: TGTGCCAGCAGCTTATGGGCGGGAGGTGGTGAGCAGTTCTTC
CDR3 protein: CASSLWAGGGEQFF

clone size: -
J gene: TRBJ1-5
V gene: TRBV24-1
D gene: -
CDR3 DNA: TGTGCCACCGCGGACAGAAACAATCAGCCCCAGCATTTT
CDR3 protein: CATADRNNQPQHF

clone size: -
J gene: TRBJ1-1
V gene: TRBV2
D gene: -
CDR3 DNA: TGTGCCAGCACTAGTCAGGGGCGAAACACTGAAGCTTTCTTT
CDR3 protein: CASTSQGRNTEAFF

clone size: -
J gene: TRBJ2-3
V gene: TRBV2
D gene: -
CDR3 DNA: TGTGCCAGCAGTGAAGCGACGGGAACAGATACGCAGTATTTT
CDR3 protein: CASSEATGTDTQYF

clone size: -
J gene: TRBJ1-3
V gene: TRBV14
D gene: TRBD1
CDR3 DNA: TGTGCCAGCAGGCGGACCGGGACAGGGAGGGCCTCTGGAAACACCATATATTTT
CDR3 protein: CASRRTGTGRASGNTIYF

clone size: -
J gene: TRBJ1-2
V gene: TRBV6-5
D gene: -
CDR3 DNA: TGTGCCAGCAGTTACTCAGGTGCAGGCCAAATGGGTGGCTACACCTTC
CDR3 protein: CASSYSGAGQMGGYTF

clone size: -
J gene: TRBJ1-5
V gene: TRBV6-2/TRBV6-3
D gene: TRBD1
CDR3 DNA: TGTGCCAGCAGTTACCCGACAGGGATGGTCGAGCCCCAGCATTTT
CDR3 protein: CASSYPTGMVEPQHF

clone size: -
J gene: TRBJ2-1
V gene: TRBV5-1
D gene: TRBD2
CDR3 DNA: TGCGCCAGCAGGGGTGGACTAGCGGGAGGGATCAATGAGCAGTTCTTC
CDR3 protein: CASRGGLAGGINEQFF

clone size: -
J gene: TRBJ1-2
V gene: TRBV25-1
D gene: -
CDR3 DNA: TGTGCCAGCAGTGCAGACGGAGCTAACTATGGCTACACCTTC
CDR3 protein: CASSADGANYGYTF

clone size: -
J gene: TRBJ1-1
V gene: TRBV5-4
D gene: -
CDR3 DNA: TGTGCCAGCAGCTTGGCGGCGGGCTTGAACACTGAAGCTTTCTTT
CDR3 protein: CASSLAAGLNTEAFF

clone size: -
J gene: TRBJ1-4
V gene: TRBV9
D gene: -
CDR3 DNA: TGTGCCAGCAGCCCCGGGGTTGCTAATGAAAAACTGTTTTTT
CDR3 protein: CASSPGVANEKLFF

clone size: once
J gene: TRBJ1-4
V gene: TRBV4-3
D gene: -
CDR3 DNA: TGCGCCAGCAGCCAAGGATTGAGGGCATCGGATGAAAAACTGTTTTTT
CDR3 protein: CASSQGLRASDEKLFF

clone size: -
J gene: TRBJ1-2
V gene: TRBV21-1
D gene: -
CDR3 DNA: TGTGCCAGCTGCAGGTGGGGGGCCCCGAAGGGGACAGGGTATGGCTACACCTTC
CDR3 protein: CASCRWGAPKGTGYGYTF

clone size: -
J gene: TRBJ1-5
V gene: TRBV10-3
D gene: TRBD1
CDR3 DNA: TGTGCCACTAGAACAGGGGATCAGCCCCAGCATTTT
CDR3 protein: CATRTGDQPQHF

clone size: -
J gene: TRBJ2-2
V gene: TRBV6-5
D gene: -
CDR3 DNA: TGTGCCAGCAGTTACAGGGGGGGTGCCGGGGAGCTGTTTTTT
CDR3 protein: CASSYRGGAGELFF

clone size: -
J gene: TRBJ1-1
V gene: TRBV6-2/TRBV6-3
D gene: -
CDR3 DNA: TGTGCCAGCAGTTATTCTACGGGGAACACTGAAGCTTTCTTT
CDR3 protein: CASSYSTGNTEAFF

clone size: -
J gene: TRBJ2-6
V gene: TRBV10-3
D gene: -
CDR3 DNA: TGTGCCATCAGTGACCCGTACTCTGGGGCCAACGTCCTGACTTTC
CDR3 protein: CAISDPYSGANVLTF

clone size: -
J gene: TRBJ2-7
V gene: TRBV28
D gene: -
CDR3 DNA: TGTGCCAGCAGTTCCACCCTATCCTACGAGCAGTACTTC
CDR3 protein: CASSSTLSYEQYF

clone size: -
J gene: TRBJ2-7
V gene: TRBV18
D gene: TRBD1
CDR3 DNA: TGTGCCAGCTCACGGGCAGGGGGCCCCTACGAGCAGTACTTC
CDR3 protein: CASSRAGGPYEQYF

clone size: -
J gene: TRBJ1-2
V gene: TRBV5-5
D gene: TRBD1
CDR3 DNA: TGTGCCAGCAGCTTGGGACAGGGGAGCCATGGCTACACCTTC
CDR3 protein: CASSLGQGSHGYTF

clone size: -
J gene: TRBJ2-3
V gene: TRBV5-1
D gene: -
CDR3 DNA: TGCGCCAGCAGCCCCGGGGGAGTGAGACGCGCAGATACGCAGTATTTT
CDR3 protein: CASSPGGVRRADTQYF

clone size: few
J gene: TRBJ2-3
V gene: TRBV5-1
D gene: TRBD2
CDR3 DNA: TGCGCCAGCAGCTCCTCTGCGGGGGACACAGATACGCAGTATTTT
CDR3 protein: CASSSSAGDTDTQYF

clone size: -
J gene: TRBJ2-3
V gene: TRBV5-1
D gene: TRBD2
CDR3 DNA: TGCGCCAGCACCCCGGTGGGTAGCGGGATAAGCACAGATACGCAGTATTTT
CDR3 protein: CASTPVGSGISTDTQYF

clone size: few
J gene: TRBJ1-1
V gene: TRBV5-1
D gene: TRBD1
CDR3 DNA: TGCGCCAGCAGCCCGGGACAGGGACCGAACACTGAAGCTTTCTTT
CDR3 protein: CASSPGQGPNTEAFF

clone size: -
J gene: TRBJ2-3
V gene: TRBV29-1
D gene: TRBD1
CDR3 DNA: TGCAGCGGCCGACAGGGTGGCCCAGATACGCAGTATTTT
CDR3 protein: CSGRQGGPDTQYF

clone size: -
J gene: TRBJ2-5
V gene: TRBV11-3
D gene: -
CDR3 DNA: TGTGCCAGCAGCTCGAGACAGTCAGAGACCCAGTACTTC
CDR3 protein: CASSSRQSETQYF

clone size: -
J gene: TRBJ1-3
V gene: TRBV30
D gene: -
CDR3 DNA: TGTGCCTGGAGTCGGACAGACTCTGGAAACACCATATATTTT
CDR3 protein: CAWSRTDSGNTIYF

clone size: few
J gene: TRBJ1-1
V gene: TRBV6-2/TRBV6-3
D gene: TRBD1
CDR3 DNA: TGTGCCAGCAGTCCACAGGGGGGAGGACTGACTGAAGCTTTCTTT
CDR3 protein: CASSPQGGGLTEAFF